This T cell receptor beta chain came from a study of radiation and T cells in renal cell carcinoma. Study in general: Nephrectomy followed 15 Gy stereotactic body radiation by 4 weeks.

Described time point: blood 2 weeks post-SBRT. Specified treatment: 15 Gy SBRT to primary tumor, nephrectomy 4 weeks later. The CDR3 extends over 13 amino acids. Germline V lookup: CDR1 SGHRS, CDR2 YFSETQ. Trimming pared 8 bases from V and 6 bases from J, leaving 16 bases between. Repertoires were generated with immunoSEQ multiplex PCR, while TCRdb's copy carries only in-frame clones and drops some. The sample lists some 75,000 clones; 82% were seen once. The source of this sequence is a man between 60 and 70 years old with renal cell carcinoma. The V call is TRBV5-1, the J call TRBJ2-3; TRBD1 is a possible D gene (5 bases). Sequenced here: blood, sampled from a patient whose treatment included radiotherapy and nephrectomy. The CDR3 sequence is CASLTDSGDTQYF. DNA for the CDR3: TGCGCCAGTTTGACAGATTCTGGGGATACGCAGTATTTT.